This T cell receptor beta chain was captured in a study of cytotoxic CD8 clonotypes in ibrutinib-treated CLL. For the study at large: Of a cohort that held about a dozen relapsed/refractory and around 14 treatment-naive patients, 17 to 18 were IGHV unmutated. The study, taken as a whole, reports: While tracking circulating CD8+ T-cell counts, baseline clonality exceeded that of age-matched healthy donors. Clonality rose at ibrutinib response, held steady in sustained remission, and fell toward baseline at progression.

Data came from immunoSEQ multiplex PCR; TCRdb stores just in-frame clones and leaves some out. The table records 150,000 or so clones, around three quarters of them present only once. Germline CDR1 reads SGHKS; CDR2 reads YYEKEE (reference sequence). There are 16 residues in the CDR3. V shed 5 bases, J shed 1 base, and the junction held 10 bases outside the gene matches. Genomic DNA in an amount of around 2.2 micrograms was extracted from cryopreserved PBMCs and used for the preparation of TCR beta libraries. With respect to this clone: Its antigen remains unidentified.

This specimen was PBMCs, taken after 12 months of ibrutinib treatment. The chain uses TRBV5-5 and TRBJ2-7; 9 positions match TRBD1. The source of this sequence is a human donor with chronic lymphocytic leukemia. The CDR3, as DNA: TGTGCCAGCAGTCGCACCGGGACAGGGCATTCCTACGAGCAGTACTTC. Protein: CASSRTGTGHSYEQYF.